The next 22 T cell receptor beta chains were all read from a single sample in a study of cytomegalovirus exposure and HLA in healthy donors. This PCR relied on a set of 60 Vbeta primers and 13 Jbeta primers. The data were produced by immunoSEQ multiplex PCR, yet TCRdb's version contains in-frame clones alone and is incomplete. The sample has 160,000 or so clones; around 79% are singletons. The sequencing sample was made of PBMCs. All receptors derive from a middle-aged woman in good health and CMV-seronegative.

The chain couples TRBV6-1 to TRBJ1-1, with D maybe TRBD1 (6 bases). This CDR3 has 14 residues. Trimming cost V 7 bases and J 6 bases, with 18 bases left between them. Germline CDR1 MNHNS, CDR2 SASEGT. CDR3 sequence (DNA): TGTGCCAGCAAACTTGAACAGGGATGGGCTGAAGCTTTCTTT. Encoded protein: CASKLEQGWAEAFF.

The chain employs TRBV19 and TRBJ2-1, with D perhaps TRBD2 (6 bases). The CDR3 totals 15 residues. From germline, CDR1 is LNHDA and CDR2 SQIVND (reference sequence). With 1 base removed from V and 7 bases from J, the gap between germline ends came to 14 bases. CDR3 protein: CASSIGRGRSNEQFF. CDR3 in DNA: TGTGCCAGTAGTATAGGGAGGGGTAGATCGAATGAGCAGTTCTTC.

This clone was seen a handful of times. The chain couples TRBV7-8 to TRBJ1-2; no firm D call. This CDR3 region has 14 residues. Germline CDR1 reads SGHVS; CDR2 reads FQNEAQ. Trimming removed 1 base from V and 5 bases from J, with 11 bases in between. The CDR3 DNA follows: TGTGCCAGCAGCTTAGAACGCAGGTCGTATGGCTACACCTTC. Residues: CASSLERRSYGYTF.

V is TRBV10-3 and J is TRBJ1-2; 8 bases agree with TRBD1. The CDR3 runs to 16 residues. Germline-derived CDR1 and CDR2 are ENHRY and SYGVKD. The junction had 8 bases not matched to a gene; V was cut back by 5 bases and J by 0 bases. The CDR3 region is CAISRTDRDSNYGYTF. In DNA form, the CDR3 reads TGTGCCATCAGTAGGACGGACAGGGACTCTAACTATGGCTACACCTTC.

This chain connects TRBV11-2 to TRBJ1-6; the D gene is possibly TRBD1 (5 bases). Germline CDR1 SGHAT, CDR2 FQNNGV. V lost 3 bases to trimming and J lost 6 bases, with 9 bases between them. The CDR3 has 14 residues. CDR3 DNA sequence: TGTGCCAGCAGCTTTGCCGGGGGTAATTCACCCCTCCACTTT. Its translation: CASSFAGGNSPLHF. Variable domain in full (rest from reference TRBV11-2 and TRBJ1-6): EAGVAQSPRYKIIEKRQSVAFWCNPISGHATLYWYQQILGQGPKLLIQFQNNGVVDDSQLPKDRFSAERLKGVDSTLKIQPAKLEDSAVYLCASSFAGGNSPLHFGNGTRLTVT.

This chain joins TRBV5-4 and TRBJ1-4, with D maybe TRBD1 (5 bases). Germline CDR1 is SGHNT and CDR2 is YYREEE (reference sequence). This CDR3 has 16 residues. V was cut by 0 bases and J by 7 bases, with 16 bases left in between. In DNA form, the CDR3 reads TGTGCCAGCAGCTTGGGCGGGGACCTTTCTTCTGAAAAACTGTTTTTT. Its protein product is CASSLGGDLSSEKLFF. The entire variable domain, with the rest obtained from reference TRBV5-4 and TRBJ1-4, is as follows: ETGVTQSPTHLIKTRGQQVTLRCSSQSGHNTVSWYQQALGQGPQFIFQYYREEENGRGNFPPRFSGLQFPNYSSELNVNALELDDSALYLCASSLGGDLSSEKLFFGSGTQLSVL.

CDR3 sequence (DNA): TGCGCCAGCAGACAGCGGGAGTCGAACACCGGGGAGCTGTTTTTT. Amino acids: CASRQRESNTGELFF. The J gene is TRBJ2-2, the V gene TRBV5-1, with TRBD2 matching over 8 bases. Trimming took 5 bases from V and 0 from J; bases not matched to a gene: 3. This CDR3 spans 15 amino acids. Germline V gene lookup returns CDR1 SGHRS and CDR2 YFSETQ. Supplemented by reference TRBV5-1 and TRBJ2-2, the full variable domain reads KAGVTQTPRYLIKTRGQQVTLSCSPISGHRSVSWYQQTPGQGLQFLFEYFSETQRNKGNFPGRFSGRQFSNSRSEMNVSTLELGDSALYLCASRQRESNTGELFFGEGSRLTVL.

A few counts support this clone. The chain joins TRBV6-5 to TRBJ1-2; 7 bases map to TRBD1. V dropped 5 bases and J dropped 8; count of bases not matched to a gene: 2. CDR3 length: 11 amino acids. Germline CDR1 MNHEY, CDR2 SVGAGI. The CDR3 DNA follows: TGTGCCAGCAGTCAGGGGGAGGGCTACACCTTC. As protein: CASSQGEGYTF.

The J gene is TRBJ2-2, the V gene TRBV5-8; the D gene is possibly TRBD1 (5 bases). This CDR3 has 13 amino acids. V was trimmed by 8 bases and J by 1 base, leaving 9 bases between them. Germline values: CDR1 SGHTS, CDR2 YDEGEE. As DNA, the CDR3 is TGTGCCAGTAGGACAAGGAACACCGGGGAGCTGTTTTTT. It codes for CASRTRNTGELFF.

This chain uses TRBV27 with TRBJ1-2; D unresolved. This CDR3 has 14 amino acids. V was shortened by 6 bases and J by 2 bases, with 13 bases between the two germline ends. The germline gives CDR1 MNHEY, CDR2 SMNVEV (reference sequence). CDR3 in DNA: TGTGCCAGCAGAGCTAACGGGAGGAACTATGGCTACACCTTC. The encoded protein is CASRANGRNYGYTF.

The chain employs TRBV7-3 and TRBJ2-5; the match to TRBD2 covers 8 bases. CDR3 size: 15 residues. The germline gives CDR1 SGHTA, CDR2 FQGTGA. V was pared by 5 bases and J by 3 bases, with 8 bases of the junction left unmatched. The CDR3: CASSPRGGNEETQYF. The CDR3 DNA is TGTGCCAGCAGCCCCCGGGGGGGAAATGAAGAGACCCAGTACTTC.

This clone was seen a handful of times. The genes are TRBV5-4 and TRBJ1-1; D perhaps matches TRBD1 (6 bases). The CDR3 extends over 13 amino acids. V shed 4 bases and J shed 0 bases, with 7 bases lying between them. Per germline, CDR1 SGHNT and CDR2 YYREEE (reference sequence). The CDR3 spells CASSPGVNTEAFF. The CDR3 nucleotides read TGTGCCAGCAGCCCAGGGGTGAACACTGAAGCTTTCTTT.

This clone was recorded only once. The chain combines TRBV5-1 with TRBJ2-5; D may be TRBD1 (5 bases). With the DNA end fitting TRBJ2-7 better, the J assignment may be wrong. CDR1 and CDR2 from the germline V gene are SGHRS and YFSETQ. The CDR3 length is 16 residues. The CDR3 loop is CASRRSGQGNTYEQYF. In nucleotides, the CDR3 is TGCGCCAGCAGACGTTCCGGGCAGGGAAACACCTACGAGCAGTACTTC.

This sequence joins TRBV9 and TRBJ2-2; no clear D. The CDR3 covers 13 residues. V was cut by 0 bases and J by 4 bases, with 4 bases left in between. Per germline, CDR1 SGDLS and CDR2 YYNGEE. The CDR3, as DNA: TGTGCCAGCAGCGTAGAAGCCACCGGGGAGCTGTTTTTT. This sequence encodes CASSVEATGELFF.

This clone appeared once. The V and J genes are TRBV4-1 and TRBJ1-4; the D is unclear. V lost 0 bases and J 11 bases, leaving 16 bases between the germline ends. Germline values: CDR1 MGHRA, CDR2 YSYEKL. The CDR3 extends over 15 amino acids. The CDR3 loop reads CASSQDRMTRWKLFF. The DNA of the CDR3 is TGCGCCAGCAGCCAAGACCGGATGACAAGATGGAAACTGTTTTTT.

This chain joins TRBV19 and TRBJ2-3, with 10 positions matching TRBD1. The length of the CDR3 is 14 residues. Germline CDR1 is LNHDA and CDR2 is SQIVND (reference sequence). The junction had 4 bases not matched to a gene; V was cut back by 5 bases and J by 5 bases. The CDR3: CASSAGQGVDTQYF. CDR3 in DNA: TGTGCCAGTAGTGCCGGACAGGGGGTAGATACGCAGTATTTT.

CDR3: CASSQNTGYNEQFF. DNA of the CDR3: TGTGCCAGCAGCCAAAATACAGGTTACAATGAGCAGTTCTTC. This chain joins TRBV7-2 and TRBJ2-1, with a tentative D call TRBD1 (5 bases). The V gene lost 5 bases and the J gene lost 4 bases, with 12 bases spanning the gap. Germline-derived CDR1 and CDR2 are SGHTA and FQGNSA. The CDR3 has 14 residues.

V and J are TRBV5-1 and TRBJ1-2, with 11 positions matching TRBD1. The V gene end was trimmed by 0 bases and the J gene end by 4 bases; junction bases not matched to a gene: 5. Germline V gene sequence: CDR1 SGHRS, CDR2 YFSETQ. This CDR3 has 16 amino acids. The CDR3 DNA reads TGCGCCAGCAGCTTGGATGGACAGGGGGCCGCCTATGGCTACACCTTC. Translating it yields CASSLDGQGAAYGYTF.

This clone was observed a few times. V is TRBV2 and J is TRBJ1-4; TRBD1 aligns across 8 bases. The CDR3 consists of 14 residues. The germline V gene has CDR1 SNHLY and CDR2 FYNNEI. Unmatched junction bases numbered 1, after V lost 4 bases and J lost 3 bases. The DNA for the CDR3 is TGTGCCAGCAGTGGACAGGGGTCTAATGAAAAACTGTTTTTT. Translating it yields CASSGQGSNEKLFF.

This clone was counted between two and nine times. This chain uses TRBV28 with TRBJ1-5, with 7 bases aligning to TRBD1. In germline, CDR1 is MDHEN, CDR2 SYDVKM. J gave up 11 bases and V 4 bases, and 8 bases lay outside the gene matches. This CDR3 is built from 13 residues. CDR3: CASSSQQGGTQHF. In nucleotides, the CDR3 is TGTGCCAGCAGTTCACAGCAGGGGGGTACCCAGCATTTT.

The chain uses TRBV5-1 and TRBJ1-4; possibly TRBD1 for D (5 bases). The V gene's germline CDR1 is SGHRS and CDR2 YFSETQ. V was cut by 4 bases and J by 0 bases, with 10 bases left in between. This CDR3 comprises 15 residues. The CDR3 here is CASSGGSATNEKLFF. CDR3 coding DNA: TGCGCCAGCAGCGGGGGGAGTGCAACTAATGAAAAACTGTTTTTT. The full variable domain, its missing parts supplied by reference TRBV5-1 and TRBJ1-4, is KAGVTQTPRYLIKTRGQQVTLSCSPISGHRSVSWYQQTPGQGLQFLFEYFSETQRNKGNFPGRFSGRQFSNSRSEMNVSTLELGDSALYLCASSGGSATNEKLFFGSGTQLSVL.

The chain combines TRBV7-2 with TRBJ1-5; D perhaps matches TRBD1 (5 bases). The CDR3 contains 13 residues. Germline assignment: CDR1 SGHTA and CDR2 FQGNSA. V was trimmed by 10 bases and J by 9 bases, leaving 19 bases between them. The DNA for the CDR3 is TGTGCCACCTCACAGGAAGCGTCGAGGCCCCAGCATTTT. This gives the protein CATSQEASRPQHF.